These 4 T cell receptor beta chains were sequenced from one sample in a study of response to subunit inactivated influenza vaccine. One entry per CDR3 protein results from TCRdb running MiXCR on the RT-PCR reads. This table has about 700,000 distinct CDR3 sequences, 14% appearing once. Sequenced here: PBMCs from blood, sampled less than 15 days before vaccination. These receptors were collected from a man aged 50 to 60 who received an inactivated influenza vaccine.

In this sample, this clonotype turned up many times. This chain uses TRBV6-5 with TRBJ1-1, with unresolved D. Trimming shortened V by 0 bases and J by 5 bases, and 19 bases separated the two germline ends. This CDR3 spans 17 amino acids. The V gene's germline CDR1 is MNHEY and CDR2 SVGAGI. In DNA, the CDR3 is TGTGCCAGCAGTTACTCGTGGCTGGGAACGGGTAAGACTGAAGCTTTCTTT. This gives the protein CASSYSWLGTGKTEAFF.

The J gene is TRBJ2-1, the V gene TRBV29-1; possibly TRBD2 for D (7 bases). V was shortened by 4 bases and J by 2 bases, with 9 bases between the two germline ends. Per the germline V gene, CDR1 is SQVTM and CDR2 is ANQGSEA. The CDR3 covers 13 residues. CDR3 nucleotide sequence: TGCAGCGTTGCCGGGGGGCCCTACAATGAGCAGTTCTTC. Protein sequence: CSVAGGPYNEQFF.

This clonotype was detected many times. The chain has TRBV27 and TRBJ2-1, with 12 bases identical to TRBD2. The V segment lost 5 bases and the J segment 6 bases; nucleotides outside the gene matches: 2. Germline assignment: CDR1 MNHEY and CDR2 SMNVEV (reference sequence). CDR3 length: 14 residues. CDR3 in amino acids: CASSRLAGVNEQFF. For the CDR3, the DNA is TGTGCCAGCAGTCGACTAGCGGGGGTCAATGAGCAGTTCTTC.

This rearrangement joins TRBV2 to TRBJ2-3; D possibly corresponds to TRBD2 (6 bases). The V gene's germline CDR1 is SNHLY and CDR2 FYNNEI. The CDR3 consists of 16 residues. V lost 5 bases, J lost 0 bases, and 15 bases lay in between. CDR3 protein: CASSKNPGLSTDTQYF. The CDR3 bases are TGTGCCAGCAGTAAAAATCCGGGACTTAGCACAGATACGCAGTATTTT.